These T cell receptor beta chains were read from a single sample in a study of T cell therapy after organ transplantation. The antigens these receptors bind are not known. Assay: immunoSEQ multiplex PCR; the TCRdb copy retains only in-frame clones and omits some. The sample gives 15,000 to 20,000 clones, over 75% of which show up once; about 10% is in the top ten. The sample consisted of CD8+ T cells from blood, taken after autologous CMV-specific T cell therapy. The receptor set was obtained from a human patient who had received a solid organ transplant and had CMV disease. Among the T cells, some may be from the graft donor. Each CDR3 is given with its conserved first and last residue. The D gene is left open where the match is weak. Expanded clones get a size class; other rows say once, few or many, or leave the size out.

abundance	d_gene	v_gene	j_gene	CDR3nt	CDR3aa
NA	NA	TRBV6-6	TRBJ1-1	TGTGCCAGCAGTCCGAACACTGAAGCTTTCTTT	CASSPNTEAFF
once	TRBD1	TRBV29-1	TRBJ1-2	TGCAGCGTTGAGGGGGGGCTAGGGGGCCCGAACTATGGCTACACCTTC	CSVEGGLGGPNYGYTF
NA	TRBD1	TRBV4-3	TRBJ1-1	TGCGCCAGCAGCTTGACCGGGACAGCCTCGTTCCCGAACACTGAAGCTTTCTTT	CASSLTGTASFPNTEAFF
NA	NA	TRBV7-9	TRBJ1-5	TGTGCCAGCAGCTTAGTCGCAGGGAATCAGCCCCAGCATTTT	CASSLVAGNQPQHF
NA	TRBD2	TRBV4-2	TRBJ2-2	TGTGCCAGCAGCCAAGATCAGGCAGGCGGGAGACCCGGGGAGCTGTTTTTT	CASSQDQAGGRPGELFF
NA	NA	TRBV10-3	TRBJ2-3	TGTGCCACTGAGAACGGGGTTTACACAGATACGCAGTATTTT	CATENGVYTDTQYF
NA	NA	TRBV27	TRBJ1-2	TGTGCCAGCAGTTTATCGGTTCTCGGATACGATGGCTACACCTTC	CASSLSVLGYDGYTF
NA	NA	TRBV5-6	TRBJ2-7	TGTGCCAGCAGCTTGGGGCAGGGGTTTTCCTACGAGCAGTACTTC	CASSLGQGFSYEQYF
NA	NA	TRBV7-9	TRBJ2-1	TGTGCCAGCAGCCATAACCTCGTGGACAATGAGCAGTTCTTC	CASSHNLVDNEQFF
NA	NA	TRBV5-4	TRBJ2-2	TGTGCCAGCAGCTCCCCGGAGACCGGGGAGCTGTTTTTT	CASSSPETGELFF
NA	NA	TRBV5-1	TRBJ1-2	TGCGCCAGCAGCTTAGTGGAGGGCTACTATGGCTACACCTTC	CASSLVEGYYGYTF
NA	NA	TRBV4-2	TRBJ2-7	TGTGCCAGCAGCCAAGGTTTAGCTTCCTACGAGCAGTACTTC	CASSQGLASYEQYF
NA	NA	TRBV19	TRBJ2-7	TGTGCCAGTAGTAGGAAGCCGGAGCTCTCCTACGAGCAGTACTTC	CASSRKPELSYEQYF
NA	TRBD1	TRBV6-6	TRBJ1-4	TGTGCCAGCAGTGATGACAGGGTGTACGGAAAACTGTTTTTT	CASSDDRVYGKLFF
NA	TRBD1	TRBV27	TRBJ1-1	TGTGCCAGCAGTCTCGGACAGGGAAGCGGGAACACTGAAGCTTTCTTT	CASSLGQGSGNTEAFF
NA	TRBD2	TRBV19	TRBJ2-3	TGTGCCAGTAGTATAGATGGGGGAGGTGCGCGGGAGGGCCGCGACAGCACAGATACGCAGTATTTT	CASSIDGGGAREGRDSTDTQYF
few	NA	TRBV7-8	TRBJ2-4	TGTGCCAGCAGCTTAGCGCAGGTCGACCTTAACATTGACATTCAGTACTTC	CASSLAQVDLNIDIQYF
NA	NA	TRBV6-5	TRBJ1-2	TGTGCCAGCAGTTACGACAGCCTCTATGGCTACACCTTC	CASSYDSLYGYTF
NA	NA	TRBV4-3	TRBJ1-4	TGCGCCAGCAGCCAAGATGGTGTTGCGGGAGAAAAACTGTTTTTT	CASSQDGVAGEKLFF
once	NA	TRBV7-4	TRBJ2-7	TGTGCCAGCAGCTTGGTGAACGAGCAGTACTTC	CASSLVNEQYF
NA	TRBD1	TRBV9	TRBJ2-7	TGTGCCAGCAGCGTAGGACAGGGGGCATCCTACGAGCAGTACTTC	CASSVGQGASYEQYF
NA	NA	TRBV4-1	TRBJ2-7	TGCGCCAGCAGCCAATCACGGGGCTATCTTTCCTACGAGCAGTACTTC	CASSQSRGYLSYEQYF
NA	NA	TRBV7-3	TRBJ1-1	TGTGCCAGCAGCTTAGGGGGGCTGGACACTGAAGCTTTCTTT	CASSLGGLDTEAFF
once	NA	TRBV30	TRBJ1-1	TGTGCCTGGAGCCTGGGACCGGCCGGGGCTTTCTTT	CAWSLGPAGAFF
NA	NA	TRBV6-4	TRBJ2-2	TGTGCCAGCAGTGCGCAGAACACCGGGGAGCTGTTTTTT	CASSAQNTGELFF
few	NA	TRBV19	TRBJ2-7	TGTGCCAGTAGTTGGAGGGACGAGCAGTACTTC	CASSWRDEQYF
NA	NA	TRBV6-6	TRBJ1-3	TGTGCCAGCAGTTCTCTCTCGGGGCCCGGAAACACCATATATTTT	CASSSLSGPGNTIYF
NA	NA	TRBV4-1	TRBJ1-2	TGCGCCAGCAGCCACGGGCTGGAGGGCTACACCTTC	CASSHGLEGYTF
once	TRBD2	TRBV6-4	TRBJ2-3	TGTGCCAGCAGTGAAGCGGGAGGCACAGATACGCAGTATTTT	CASSEAGGTDTQYF
NA	TRBD1	TRBV27	TRBJ2-7	TGTGCCAGCAGCAACAGGGGCGAGTACGAGCAGTACTTC	CASSNRGEYEQYF
NA	NA	TRBV19	TRBJ2-1	TGTGCCAGTAGTATCGGACTCAACTCCTACAATGAGCAGTTCTTC	CASSIGLNSYNEQFF
NA	TRBD1	TRBV6-6	TRBJ1-5	TGTGCCAGCAGTCCAGACAGGGTCAATCAGCCCCAGCATTTT	CASSPDRVNQPQHF
NA	TRBD1	TRBV7-8	TRBJ2-2	TGTGCCAGCAGTTCAAGGACAGGCCTCACCGGGGAGCTGTTTTTT	CASSSRTGLTGELFF
NA	TRBD2	TRBV13	TRBJ2-7	TGTGCCAGCAGCTTAGGCGGGGAGGGACTAGGACCCTACGAGCAGTACTTC	CASSLGGEGLGPYEQYF
NA	TRBD2	TRBV7-8	TRBJ2-3	TGTGCCAGCAGCGACCCGGGACTAGCGGCTACAGATACGCAGTATTTT	CASSDPGLAATDTQYF
NA	NA	TRBV19	TRBJ2-7	TGTGCCAGTAGTCCCCAGGCTTCCGAATCCTACGAGCAGTACTTC	CASSPQASESYEQYF
once	NA	TRBV7-9	TRBJ1-2	TGTGCCAGCAGCTTTGGACAAAATGGCTACACCTTC	CASSFGQNGYTF
NA	NA	TRBV5-8	TRBJ1-5	TGTGCCAGCAGCTTGTTAGCACGGACGAGTCAGCCCCAGCATTTT	CASSLLARTSQPQHF
NA	TRBD1	TRBV10-3	TRBJ1-2	TGTGCCATCAGTGGATCAGGACAGGGTCTCCTATCCACCTATGGCTACACCTTC	CAISGSGQGLLSTYGYTF
NA	NA	TRBV7-6	TRBJ2-7	TGTGCCAGCAGCCCCGGGCAGGTGCAGTACTTC	CASSPGQVQYF
NA	NA	TRBV7-2	TRBJ2-5	TGTGCCAGCAGCTTAGAGGTGCGGGAGACCCAGTACTTC	CASSLEVRETQYF